This T cell receptor (beta chain) was sequenced for a study of T cell repertoires in aging, cancer and after chemotherapy (dated by TCRdb to between 2019 and 2020). For the wider study: Donors spanned six age groups from 30 or younger to 70 or older, with at least three individuals per group. In total, the full dataset held millions of TCR reads. To examine immunoaging and T cell reconstitution after chemotherapy, the study profiled TCR beta repertoires in peripheral blood from healthy donors and cancer patients. In the solid tumor group, the paired samples taken before and after chemotherapy came from brain tumor (glioblastoma) patients given temozolomide-based therapy. A cohort of 218 cancer patients (roughly 94 with hematological and some 120 with solid cancers) was assembled, and about 95 healthy donors were included as a reference group. Summary of the overall study and its limitations: In both cancer cohorts, median generation probability rose over the chemotherapy interval, which suggests that the repertoire was reconstituted through rebound thymic output. In healthy donors, the decline in TCR diversity with age was mainly due to loss of richness, whereas in cancer patients loss of evenness also played a role. It was noted by the authors that conclusions about immunological memory after chemotherapy cannot be drawn from the repertoire data. Significantly lower blood TCR diversity and higher clonality were observed in untreated patients with hematological or solid cancers than in age-matched healthy donors.

Multiplex touch-down PCR with a mixed TRB-A/B primer pool was used to amplify rearranged TRB sequences covering the V, D and J segments. Illumina adapters and sample indices were added to the amplicons in two consecutive PCR reactions performed with Phusion HS II polymerase. Amplicons were gel-purified using the NucleoSpin Gel and PCR Clean-up kit and were subsequently checked with Qubit and an Agilent 2100 Bioanalyzer. Sequencing of the libraries was done on an Illumina MiSeq with paired-end, single-indexed 600-cycle runs. The authors' pipeline ran thus. MiXCR versions 2.12 and 3.0.5 were used to process TRB sequences. Each unique CDR3 nucleotide sequence was counted as one clone, and only productive sequences with at least two reads were retained. The repertoire metrics were Shannon diversity, evenness, clonality (calculated as one minus evenness), and diversity profiles parameterized by alpha from 0 to 5. Generation probabilities of clones in paired pre- and post-chemotherapy samples were computed with the IGoR algorithm. TCRdb reanalyzed the raw reads on its own, using fastp at Q25 for trimming and MiXCR for clone calling, and kept in-frame beta chains. Here each entry gathers all rows of one CDR3 protein and keeps the most common genes and DNA. TCRdb's processing, not the authors' own work, is the source of the V and J calls. This sample gives about 2,200 distinct CDR3 sequences in total; around 36% of them show up just once. In total, the top ten clones hold 20% to 30% of the sample.

Instead of sorted cells or RNA, genomic DNA extracted from peripheral blood served as the source for amplifying TCR beta rearrangements. This clonotype is regarded as large (0.1 to 1%). This clone's antigen is unknown. No base quality values were provided; no much bigger clone lies one nucleotide off. Sequencing was performed on blood. This sequence originates from a human donor with a solid tumor.

The CDR3 in this case is CASSYGAEETQYF. Read as DNA, the sequence is TGTGCCAGCAGTTACGGGGCAGAAGAGACCCAGTACTTC. The chain uses TRBV6-5 and TRBJ2-5; TRBD1 is perhaps the D gene, given 5 matching bases. V was cut back by 2 bases and J by 3 bases, leaving a gap of 7 bases between them. For CDR1 and CDR2, the germline V gene lists MNHEY and SVGAGI. From cysteine to phenylalanine, the CDR3 is 13 amino acids long. Only the CDR3 portion is preserved as DNA: 39 bases, with reading frame beginning at the first base.